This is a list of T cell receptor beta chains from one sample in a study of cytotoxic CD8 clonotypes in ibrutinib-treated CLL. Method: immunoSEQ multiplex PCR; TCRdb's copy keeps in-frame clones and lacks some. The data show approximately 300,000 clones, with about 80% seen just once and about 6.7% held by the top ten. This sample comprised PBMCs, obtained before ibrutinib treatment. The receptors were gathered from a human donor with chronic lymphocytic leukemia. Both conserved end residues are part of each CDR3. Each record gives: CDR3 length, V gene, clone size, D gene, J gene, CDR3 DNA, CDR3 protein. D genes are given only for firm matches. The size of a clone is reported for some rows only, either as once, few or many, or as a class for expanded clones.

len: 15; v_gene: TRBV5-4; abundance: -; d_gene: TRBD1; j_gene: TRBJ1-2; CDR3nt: TGTGCCAGCAGCTCGAGAACCGGGACAGGGTATGGCTACACCTTC; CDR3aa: CASSSRTGTGYGYTF
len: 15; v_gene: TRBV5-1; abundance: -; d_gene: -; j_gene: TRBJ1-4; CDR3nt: TGCGCCAGCAGCTTGGGGGGTTCAACTAATGAAAAACTGTTTTTT; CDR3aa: CASSLGGSTNEKLFF
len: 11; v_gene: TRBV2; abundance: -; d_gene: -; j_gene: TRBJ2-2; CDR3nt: TGTGCCAGCAGGGGCACCGGGGAGCTGTTTTTT; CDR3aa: CASRGTGELFF
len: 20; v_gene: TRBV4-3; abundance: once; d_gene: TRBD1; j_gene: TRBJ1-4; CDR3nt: TGCGCCAGCAGCCAAGAAGAGGTCGGGACAGCACTTGCAACTAATGAAAAACTGTTTTTT; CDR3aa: CASSQEEVGTALATNEKLFF
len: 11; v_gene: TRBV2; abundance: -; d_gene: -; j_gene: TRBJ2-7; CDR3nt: TGTGCCACGGGAGTATCCTACGAGCAGTACTTC; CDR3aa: CATGVSYEQYF
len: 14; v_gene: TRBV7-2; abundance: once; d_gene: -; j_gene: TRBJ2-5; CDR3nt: TGTGCCAGCAGCCCCATGATGGGGGCGAAGACCCAGTACTTC; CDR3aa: CASSPMMGAKTQYF
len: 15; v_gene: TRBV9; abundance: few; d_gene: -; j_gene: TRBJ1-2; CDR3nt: TGTGCCAGCAGCGTAGTGGGACACGCTAACTATGGCTACACCTTC; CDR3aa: CASSVVGHANYGYTF
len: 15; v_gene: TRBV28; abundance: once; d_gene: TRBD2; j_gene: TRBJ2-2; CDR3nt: TGTGCAGGGACTAGCGGGAGAAGGGGCACCGGGGAGCTGTTTTTT; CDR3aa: CAGTSGRRGTGELFF
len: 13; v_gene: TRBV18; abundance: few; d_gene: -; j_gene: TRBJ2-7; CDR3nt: TGTGCCAGCTCACCCGGGCAGGACTATGGATGGAACTTC; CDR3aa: CASSPGQDYGWNF
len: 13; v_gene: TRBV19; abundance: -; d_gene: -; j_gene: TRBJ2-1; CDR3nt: TGTGCCAGTAGTATCCGGGATGGCAATGAGCAGTTCTTC; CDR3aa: CASSIRDGNEQFF
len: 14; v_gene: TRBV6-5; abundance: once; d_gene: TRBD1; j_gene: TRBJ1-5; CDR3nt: TGTGCCAGCAAGACAGGGGGCGAGCATCAGCCCCAGCATTTT; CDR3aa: CASKTGGEHQPQHF
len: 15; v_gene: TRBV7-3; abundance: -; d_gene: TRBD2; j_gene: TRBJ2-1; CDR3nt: TGTGCCAGCAGCAACAGCGGGATGCGAAATGGTGAGCAGTTCTTC; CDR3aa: CASSNSGMRNGEQFF
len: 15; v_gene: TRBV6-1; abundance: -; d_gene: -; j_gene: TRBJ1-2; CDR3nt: TGTGCCAGCAGTGAAGCGAGTGGGCAGAAAGATGGCTACACCTTC; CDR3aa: CASSEASGQKDGYTF
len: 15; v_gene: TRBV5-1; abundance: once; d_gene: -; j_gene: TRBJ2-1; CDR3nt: TGCGCCAGCAGCTCGGTGGTTACGGCAGACAATGAGCAGTTCTTC; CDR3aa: CASSSVVTADNEQFF
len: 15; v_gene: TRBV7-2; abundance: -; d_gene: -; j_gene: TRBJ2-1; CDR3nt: TGTGCCAGCAGAAAAACCCGGGGCAACTACAATGAGCAGTTCTTC; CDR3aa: CASRKTRGNYNEQFF
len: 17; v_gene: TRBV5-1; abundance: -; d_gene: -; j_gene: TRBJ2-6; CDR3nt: TGCGCCAGCAGCTTGAGGACGTCAGTCTCTGGGGCCAACGTCCTGACTTTC; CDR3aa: CASSLRTSVSGANVLTF
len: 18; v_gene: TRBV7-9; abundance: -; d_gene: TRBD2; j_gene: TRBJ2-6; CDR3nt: TGTGCCAGCAGCCCAGGACTAGCGGGAGTAAGTGGGGCCAACGTCCTGACTTTC; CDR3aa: CASSPGLAGVSGANVLTF
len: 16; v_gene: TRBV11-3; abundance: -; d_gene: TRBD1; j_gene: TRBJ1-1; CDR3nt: TGTGCCAGCAGCTCGACCGCCGGGACAGGGAATACTGAAGCTTTCTTT; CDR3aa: CASSSTAGTGNTEAFF
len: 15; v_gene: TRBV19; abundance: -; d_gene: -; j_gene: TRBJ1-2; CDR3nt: TGTGCCAGTAGTTTTGTCGGCAGCGGCATCTATGGCTACACCTTC; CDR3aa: CASSFVGSGIYGYTF
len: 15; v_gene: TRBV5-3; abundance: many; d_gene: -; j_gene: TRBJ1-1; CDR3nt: TGTGCCAGCAGCCTGTACCTTGGGGGGATCACTGAAGCTTTCTTT; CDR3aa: CASSLYLGGITEAFF
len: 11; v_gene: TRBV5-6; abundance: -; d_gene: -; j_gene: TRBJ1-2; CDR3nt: TGTGCCAGCCGTGGTACGGCAGGCTACACCTTC; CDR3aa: CASRGTAGYTF
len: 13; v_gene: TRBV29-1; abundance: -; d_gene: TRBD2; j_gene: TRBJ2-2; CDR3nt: TGCAGCGCAAGGACTAGCGAGAGCGGGGAGCTGTTTTTT; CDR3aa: CSARTSESGELFF
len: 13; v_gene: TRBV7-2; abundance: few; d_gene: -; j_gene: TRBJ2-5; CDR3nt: TGTGCCAGCAGCTTACGGCTCCAAGAGACCCAGTACTTC; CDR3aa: CASSLRLQETQYF
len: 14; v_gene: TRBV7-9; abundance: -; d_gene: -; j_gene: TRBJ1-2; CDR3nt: TGTGCCAGCAGCTCCCGAGCAGCGTCCGATGGCTACACCTTC; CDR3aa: CASSSRAASDGYTF
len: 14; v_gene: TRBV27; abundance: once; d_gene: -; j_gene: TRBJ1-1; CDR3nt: TGTGCCAGCAGATTGATACAGGGAGGGACTGAAGCTTTCTTT; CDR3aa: CASRLIQGGTEAFF
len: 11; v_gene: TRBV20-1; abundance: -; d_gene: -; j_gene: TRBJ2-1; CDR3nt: TGCAGTGCTGCGACAGGCAATGAGCAGTTCTTC; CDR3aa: CSAATGNEQFF
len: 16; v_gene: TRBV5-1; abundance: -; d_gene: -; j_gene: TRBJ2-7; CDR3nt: TGCGCCAGCAACCCAAATTTGGGGATTTTTGGGTACGAGCAGTACTTC; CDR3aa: CASNPNLGIFGYEQYF
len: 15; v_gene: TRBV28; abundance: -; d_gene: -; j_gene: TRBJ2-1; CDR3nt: TGTGCCAGCAGGGAACGGGAGAGGTCCTACAATGAGCAGTTCTTC; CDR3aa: CASRERERSYNEQFF
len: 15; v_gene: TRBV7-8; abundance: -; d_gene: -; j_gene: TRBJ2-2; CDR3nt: TGTGCCAGCAGCCCCAGGACAGAGAACACCGGGGAGCTGTTTTTT; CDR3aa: CASSPRTENTGELFF
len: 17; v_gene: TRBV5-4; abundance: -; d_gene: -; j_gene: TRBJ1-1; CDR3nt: TGTGCCAGCAACTGGGGTCCAGGGATGGAGATGAACACTGAAGCTTTCTTT; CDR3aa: CASNWGPGMEMNTEAFF
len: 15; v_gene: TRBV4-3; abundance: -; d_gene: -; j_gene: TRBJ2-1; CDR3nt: TGCGCCAGCAGCCAAGATCGAGGACAGTACAATGAGCAGTTCTTC; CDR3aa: CASSQDRGQYNEQFF
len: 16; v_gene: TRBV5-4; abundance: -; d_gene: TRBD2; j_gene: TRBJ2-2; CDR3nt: TGTGCCAGCAGCTTGGTCCTAGCGGGAGGCACCGGGGAGCTGTTTTTT; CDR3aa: CASSLVLAGGTGELFF
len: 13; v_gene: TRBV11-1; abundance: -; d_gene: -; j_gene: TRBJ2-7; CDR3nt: TGTGCCAGCAGCTTAGATCTGGGTGCAGTTCAGTACTTC; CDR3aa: CASSLDLGAVQYF
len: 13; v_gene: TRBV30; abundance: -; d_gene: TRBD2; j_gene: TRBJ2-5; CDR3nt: TGTGCCTGGAGTGTACTAGCGGGGGAGACCCAGTACTTC; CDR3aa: CAWSVLAGETQYF
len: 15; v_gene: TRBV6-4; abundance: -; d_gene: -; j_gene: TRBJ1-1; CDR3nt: TGTGCCAGCTCCAACCGGACAGCACAGAACACTGAAGCTTTCTTT; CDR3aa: CASSNRTAQNTEAFF
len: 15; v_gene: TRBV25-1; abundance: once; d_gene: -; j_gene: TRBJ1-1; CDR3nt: TGTGCCAGCAGTGAATATTTTCCGTTGAACACTGAAGCTTTCTTT; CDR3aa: CASSEYFPLNTEAFF
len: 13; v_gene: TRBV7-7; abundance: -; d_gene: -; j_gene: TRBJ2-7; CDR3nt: TGTGCCAGCAGCTTAGGCAGGGCCTACGAGCAGTACTTC; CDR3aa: CASSLGRAYEQYF
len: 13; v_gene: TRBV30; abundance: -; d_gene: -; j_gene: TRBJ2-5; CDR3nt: TGTGCCTGGACCTCAGGGGCCCAAGAGACCCAGTACTTC; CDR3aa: CAWTSGAQETQYF
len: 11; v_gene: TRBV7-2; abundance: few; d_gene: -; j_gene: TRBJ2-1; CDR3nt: TGTGCCAGCAGCTTAGTGGAGTACCAGTTCTTC; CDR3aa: CASSLVEYQFF
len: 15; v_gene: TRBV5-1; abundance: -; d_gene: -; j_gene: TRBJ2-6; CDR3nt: TGCGCCAGCAGTAGGTGGAGCTCTGGGGCCAACGTCCTGACTTTC; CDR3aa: CASSRWSSGANVLTF
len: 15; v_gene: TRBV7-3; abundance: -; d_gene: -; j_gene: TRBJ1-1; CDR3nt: TGTGCCAGCAGCTTAACGACGCAGGGGTCCACTGAAGCTTTCTTT; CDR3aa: CASSLTTQGSTEAFF
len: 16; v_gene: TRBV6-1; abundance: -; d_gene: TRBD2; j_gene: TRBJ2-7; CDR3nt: TGTGCCAGCAGTGAAGCCCCCGGGACTAGCTCCTACGAGCAGTACTTC; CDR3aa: CASSEAPGTSSYEQYF
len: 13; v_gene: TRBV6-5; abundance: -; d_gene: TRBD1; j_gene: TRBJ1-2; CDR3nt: TGTGCCAGCAGTTATAGGGACAGGGATGGCTACACCTTC; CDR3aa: CASSYRDRDGYTF
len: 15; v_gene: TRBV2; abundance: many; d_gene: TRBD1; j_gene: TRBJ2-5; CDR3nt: TGTGCCAGCAGGCCCGGGACAGGGTGGTGGGAGACCCAGTACTTC; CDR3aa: CASRPGTGWWETQYF
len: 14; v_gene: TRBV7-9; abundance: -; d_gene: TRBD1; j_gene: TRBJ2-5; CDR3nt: TGTGCCAGCAGCGCGACAGGGCGCCAAGAGACCCAGTACTTC; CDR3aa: CASSATGRQETQYF
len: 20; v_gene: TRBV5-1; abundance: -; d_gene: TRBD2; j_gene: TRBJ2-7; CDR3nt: TGCGCCAGCAGCTTCCTGAGGACCGCCGGGACTAGCGGGAGAGTCTACGAGCAGTACTTC; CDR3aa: CASSFLRTAGTSGRVYEQYF
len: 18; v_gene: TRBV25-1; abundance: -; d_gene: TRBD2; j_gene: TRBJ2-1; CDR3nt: TGTGCCAGGAACGGGACTAGCGGGAGGGCAAGCTCCTACAATGAGCAGTTCTTC; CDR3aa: CARNGTSGRASSYNEQFF
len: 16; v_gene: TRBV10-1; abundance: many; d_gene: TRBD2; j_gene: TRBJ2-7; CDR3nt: TGCGCCAGCAGTGAAGGACTAGCGGGAGCCGGATACGAGCAGTACTTC; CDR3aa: CASSEGLAGAGYEQYF
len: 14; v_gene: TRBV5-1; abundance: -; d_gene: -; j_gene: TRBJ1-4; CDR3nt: TGCGCCAGCAGACCGACAGCCACTAATGAAAAACTGTTTTTT; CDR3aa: CASRPTATNEKLFF
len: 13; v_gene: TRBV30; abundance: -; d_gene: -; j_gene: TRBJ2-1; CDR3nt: TGTGCCTGGAAACAGGATCTGTACAATGAGCAGTTCTTC; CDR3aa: CAWKQDLYNEQFF
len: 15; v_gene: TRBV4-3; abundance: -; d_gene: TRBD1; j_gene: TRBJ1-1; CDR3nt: TGCGCCAGCAGCCGAGCGGGACAGGGGAGCACTGAAGCTTTCTTT; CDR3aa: CASSRAGQGSTEAFF
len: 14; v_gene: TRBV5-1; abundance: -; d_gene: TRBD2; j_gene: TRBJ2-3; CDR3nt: TGCGCCAGCAGCGAGGTAGCGGGAGGTTACACGCAGTATTTT; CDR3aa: CASSEVAGGYTQYF
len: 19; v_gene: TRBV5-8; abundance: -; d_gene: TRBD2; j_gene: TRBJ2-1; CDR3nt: TGTGCCAGCACCTTGAATAATGGAGCGGGAGAGTTCTCCTACAATGAGCAGTTCTTC; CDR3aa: CASTLNNGAGEFSYNEQFF
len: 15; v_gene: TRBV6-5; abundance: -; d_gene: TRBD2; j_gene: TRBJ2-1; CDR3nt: TGTGCCAGCAGACCTAGCGGGGGCTACTACAATGAGCAGTTCTTC; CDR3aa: CASRPSGGYYNEQFF
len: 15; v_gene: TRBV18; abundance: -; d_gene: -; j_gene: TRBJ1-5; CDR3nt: TGTGCCAGCTCACCCGCCGGGACAAGCAATCAGCCCCAGCATTTT; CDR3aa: CASSPAGTSNQPQHF
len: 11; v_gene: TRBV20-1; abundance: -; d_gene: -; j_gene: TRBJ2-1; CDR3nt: TGCAGTGCTAGCAACCGGGAGGAGCAGTTCTTC; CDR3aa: CSASNREEQFF
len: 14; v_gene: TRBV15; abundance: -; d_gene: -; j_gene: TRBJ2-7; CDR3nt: TGTGCCACCAGCAGAGATCTAGGGAGCTACGAGCAGTACTTC; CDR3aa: CATSRDLGSYEQYF
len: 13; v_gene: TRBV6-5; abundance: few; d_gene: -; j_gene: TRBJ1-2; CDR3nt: TGTGCCAGCAGTTACAACTGGGTCTATGGCTACACCTTC; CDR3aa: CASSYNWVYGYTF
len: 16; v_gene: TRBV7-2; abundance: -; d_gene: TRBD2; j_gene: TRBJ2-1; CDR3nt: TGTGCCAGCAGCTTGTCTCCTAGCGGGAGGGCCAATGAGCAGTTCTTC; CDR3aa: CASSLSPSGRANEQFF
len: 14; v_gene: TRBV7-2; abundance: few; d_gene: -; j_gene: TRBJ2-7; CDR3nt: TGTGCCAGCAGCTTAGTGGCGGGACAAGCCCGGCAGTACTTC; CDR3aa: CASSLVAGQARQYF